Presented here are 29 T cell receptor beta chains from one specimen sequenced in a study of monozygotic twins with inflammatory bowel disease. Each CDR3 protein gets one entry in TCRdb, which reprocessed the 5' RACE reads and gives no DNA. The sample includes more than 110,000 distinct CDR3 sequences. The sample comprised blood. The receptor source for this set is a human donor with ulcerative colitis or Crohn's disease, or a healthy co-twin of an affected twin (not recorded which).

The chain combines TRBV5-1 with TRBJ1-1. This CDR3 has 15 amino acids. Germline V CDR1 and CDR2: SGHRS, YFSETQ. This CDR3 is CASTRGPSLNTEAFF.

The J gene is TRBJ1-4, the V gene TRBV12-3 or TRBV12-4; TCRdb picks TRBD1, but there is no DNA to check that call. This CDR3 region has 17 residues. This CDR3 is CASSPWRGTSSNEKLFF.

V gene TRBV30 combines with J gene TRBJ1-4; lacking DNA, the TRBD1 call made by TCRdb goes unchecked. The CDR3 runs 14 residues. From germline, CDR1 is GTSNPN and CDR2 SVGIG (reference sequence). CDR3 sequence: CAWSIGAGTENLFF.

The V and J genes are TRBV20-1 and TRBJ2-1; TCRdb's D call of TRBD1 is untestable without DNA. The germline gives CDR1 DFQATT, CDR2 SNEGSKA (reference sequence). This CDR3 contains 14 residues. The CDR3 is CSAIWTGRYNEQFF.

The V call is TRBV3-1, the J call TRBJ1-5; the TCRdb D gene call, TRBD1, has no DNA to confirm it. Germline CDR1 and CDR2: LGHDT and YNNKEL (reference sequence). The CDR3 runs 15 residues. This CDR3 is CASSPGGQGGQPQHF.

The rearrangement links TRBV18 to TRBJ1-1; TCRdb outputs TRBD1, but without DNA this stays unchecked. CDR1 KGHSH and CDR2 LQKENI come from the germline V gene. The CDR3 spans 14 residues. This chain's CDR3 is CASSPERGNTEAFF.

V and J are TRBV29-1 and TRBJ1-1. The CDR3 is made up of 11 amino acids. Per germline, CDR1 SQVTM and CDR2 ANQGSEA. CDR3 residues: CSVTLNTEAFF.

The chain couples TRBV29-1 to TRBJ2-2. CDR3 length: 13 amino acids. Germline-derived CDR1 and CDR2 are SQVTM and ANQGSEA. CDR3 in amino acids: CSVVSGITGELFF.

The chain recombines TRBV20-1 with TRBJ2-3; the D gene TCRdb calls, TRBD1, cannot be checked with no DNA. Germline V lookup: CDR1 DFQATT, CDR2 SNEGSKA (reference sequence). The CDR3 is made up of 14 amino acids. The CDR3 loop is CSARWGGGTDTQYF.

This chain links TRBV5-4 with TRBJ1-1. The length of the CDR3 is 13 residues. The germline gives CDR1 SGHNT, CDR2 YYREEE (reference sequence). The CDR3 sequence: CASSLTQGTEAFF.

CDR3 region: CSAPGLAGPGFF. The rearrangement joins TRBV20-1 to TRBJ2-1; the D gene TCRdb calls, TRBD2, cannot be checked with no DNA. The CDR3 contains 12 residues. Germline CDR1 reads DFQATT; CDR2 reads SNEGSKA (reference sequence).

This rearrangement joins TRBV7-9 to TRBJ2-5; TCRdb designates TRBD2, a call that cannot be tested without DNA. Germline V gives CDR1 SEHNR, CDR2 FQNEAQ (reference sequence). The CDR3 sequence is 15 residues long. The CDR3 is CASSLLGAYQETQYF.

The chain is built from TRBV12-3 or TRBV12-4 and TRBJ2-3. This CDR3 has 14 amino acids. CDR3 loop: CASQTSGRTDTQHF.

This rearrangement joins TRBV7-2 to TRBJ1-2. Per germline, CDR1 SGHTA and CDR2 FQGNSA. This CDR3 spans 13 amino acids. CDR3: CASSLPFQYGYTF. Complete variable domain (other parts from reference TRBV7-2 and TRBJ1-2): GAGVSQSPSNKVTEKGKDVELRCDPISGHTALYWYRQSLGQGLEFLIYFQGNSAPDKSGLPSDRFSAERTGGSVSTLTIQRTQQEDSAVYLCASSLPFQYGYTFGSGTRLTVV.

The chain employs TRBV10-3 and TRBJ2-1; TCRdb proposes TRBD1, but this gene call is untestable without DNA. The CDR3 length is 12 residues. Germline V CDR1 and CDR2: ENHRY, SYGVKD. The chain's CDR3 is CAISELPPVQFF.

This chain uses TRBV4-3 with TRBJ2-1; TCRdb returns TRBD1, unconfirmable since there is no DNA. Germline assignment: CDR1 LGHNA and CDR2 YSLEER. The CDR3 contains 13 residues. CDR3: CASSQDGGGKQFF.

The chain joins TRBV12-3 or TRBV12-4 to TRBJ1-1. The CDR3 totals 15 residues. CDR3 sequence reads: CASSLVGLAGTEAFF.

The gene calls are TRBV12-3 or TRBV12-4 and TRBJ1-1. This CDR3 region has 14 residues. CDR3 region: CASSLTLVRREAFF.

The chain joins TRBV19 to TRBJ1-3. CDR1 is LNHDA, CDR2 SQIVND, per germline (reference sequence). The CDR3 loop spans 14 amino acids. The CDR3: CASSNGQPGNTIYF.

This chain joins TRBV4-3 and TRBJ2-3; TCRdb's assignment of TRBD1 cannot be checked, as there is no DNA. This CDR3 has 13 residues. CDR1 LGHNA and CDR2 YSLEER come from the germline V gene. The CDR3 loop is CASSQKPGAAQYF.

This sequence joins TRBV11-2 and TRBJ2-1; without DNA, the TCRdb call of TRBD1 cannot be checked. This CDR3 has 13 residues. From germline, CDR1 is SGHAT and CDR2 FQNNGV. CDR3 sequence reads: CASSSPSNNEQFF.

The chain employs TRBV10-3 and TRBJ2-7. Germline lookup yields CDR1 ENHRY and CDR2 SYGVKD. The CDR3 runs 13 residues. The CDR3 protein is CAITPNGPYEQYF.

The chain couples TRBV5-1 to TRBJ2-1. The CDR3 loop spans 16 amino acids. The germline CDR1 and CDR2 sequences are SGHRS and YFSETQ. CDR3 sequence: CASSPAGFSSYNEQFF.

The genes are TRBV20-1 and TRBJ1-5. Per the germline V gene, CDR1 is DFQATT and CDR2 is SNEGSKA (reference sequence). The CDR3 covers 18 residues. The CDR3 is CSAGNSGWGMYSNQPQHF.

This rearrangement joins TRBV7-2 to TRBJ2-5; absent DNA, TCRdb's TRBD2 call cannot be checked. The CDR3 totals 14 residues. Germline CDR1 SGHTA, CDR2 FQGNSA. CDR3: CASSPGWAKETQYF. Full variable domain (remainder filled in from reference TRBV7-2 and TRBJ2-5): GAGVSQSPSNKVTEKGKDVELRCDPISGHTALYWYRQSLGQGLEFLIYFQGNSAPDKSGLPSDRFSAERTGGSVSTLTIQRTQQEDSAVYLCASSPGWAKETQYFGPGTRLLVL.

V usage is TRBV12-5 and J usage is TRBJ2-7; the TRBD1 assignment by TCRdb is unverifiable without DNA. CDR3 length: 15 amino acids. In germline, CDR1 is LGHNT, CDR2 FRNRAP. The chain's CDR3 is CASGLYRHRGYEQYF.

The CDR3 sequence: CASRDRQGSADEKLFF. The rearrangement uses TRBV5-1 and TRBJ1-4; no DNA is available, so the TRBD1 call from TCRdb remains unchecked. The CDR3 extends over 16 amino acids. The germline gives CDR1 SGHRS, CDR2 YFSETQ.

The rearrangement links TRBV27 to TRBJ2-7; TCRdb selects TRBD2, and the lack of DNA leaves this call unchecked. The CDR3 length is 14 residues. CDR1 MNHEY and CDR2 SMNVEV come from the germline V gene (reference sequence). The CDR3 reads CASSLGREGNEQYF.

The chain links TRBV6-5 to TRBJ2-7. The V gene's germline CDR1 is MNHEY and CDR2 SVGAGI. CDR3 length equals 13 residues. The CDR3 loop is CASYIGMGYEQYF.